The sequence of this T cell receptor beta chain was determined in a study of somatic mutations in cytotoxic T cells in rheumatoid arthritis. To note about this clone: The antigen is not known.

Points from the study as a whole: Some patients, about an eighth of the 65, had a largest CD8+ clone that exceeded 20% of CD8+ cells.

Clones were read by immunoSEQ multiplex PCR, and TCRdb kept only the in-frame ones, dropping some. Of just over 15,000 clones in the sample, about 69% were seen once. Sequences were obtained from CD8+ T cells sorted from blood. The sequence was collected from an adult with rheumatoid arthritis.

CDR3 nucleotide sequence: TGTGCCAGCAGTTACCAGGGGGGCACTGAAGCTTTCTTT. This gives the protein CASSYQGGTEAFF. V usage is TRBV6-5 and J usage is TRBJ1-1; 7 bases line up with TRBD1. The J segment lost 4 bases and the V segment lost 2 bases, leaving 1 base of the junction unmatched. The CDR3 spans 13 residues. Germline V lookup: CDR1 MNHEY, CDR2 SVGAGI.